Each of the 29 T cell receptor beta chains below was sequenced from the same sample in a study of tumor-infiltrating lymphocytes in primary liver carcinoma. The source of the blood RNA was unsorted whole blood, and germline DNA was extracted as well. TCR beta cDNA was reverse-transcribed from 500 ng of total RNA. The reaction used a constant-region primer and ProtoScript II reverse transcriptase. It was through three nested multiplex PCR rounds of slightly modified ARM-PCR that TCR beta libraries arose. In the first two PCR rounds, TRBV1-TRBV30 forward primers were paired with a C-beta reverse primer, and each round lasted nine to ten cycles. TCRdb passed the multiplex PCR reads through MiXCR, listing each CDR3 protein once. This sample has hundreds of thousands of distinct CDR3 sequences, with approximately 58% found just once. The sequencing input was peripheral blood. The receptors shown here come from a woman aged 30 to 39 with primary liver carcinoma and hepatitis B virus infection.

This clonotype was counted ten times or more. The CDR3 reads CASSRYGDDRQETQYF. CDR3 DNA: TGCGCCAGCAGCCGGTACGGTGACGACCGCCAAGAGACCCAGTACTTC. The rearrangement uses TRBV4-3 and TRBJ2-5, with D hard to call. The CDR3 extends over 16 amino acids. Germline V lookup: CDR1 LGHNA, CDR2 YSLEER. V was trimmed by 4 bases and J by 1 base, leaving 16 bases between them.

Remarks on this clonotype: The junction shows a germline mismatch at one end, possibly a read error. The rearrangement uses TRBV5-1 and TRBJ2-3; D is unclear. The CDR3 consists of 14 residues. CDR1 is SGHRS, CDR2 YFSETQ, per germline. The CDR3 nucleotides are TGCGCCAGCAGCTTGGACGGCAGCATAGATACGCAGTATTTT. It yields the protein CASSLDGSIDTQYF.

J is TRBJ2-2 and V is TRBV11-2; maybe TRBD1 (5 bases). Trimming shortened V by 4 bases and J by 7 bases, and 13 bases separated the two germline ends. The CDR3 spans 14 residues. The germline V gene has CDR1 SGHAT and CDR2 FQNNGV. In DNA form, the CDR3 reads TGTGCCAGCAGCTCAGTCCAGGGCAGCGGGGAGCTGTTTTTT. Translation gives CASSSVQGSGELFF.

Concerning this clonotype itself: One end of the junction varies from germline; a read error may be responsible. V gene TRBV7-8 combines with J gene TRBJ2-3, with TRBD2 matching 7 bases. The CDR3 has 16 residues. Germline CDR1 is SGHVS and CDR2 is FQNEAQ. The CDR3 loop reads CASSRGYLADTDTQYF. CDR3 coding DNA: TGTGCCAGCAGCCGTGGCTATCTAGCGGACACAGATACCCAGTATTTT.

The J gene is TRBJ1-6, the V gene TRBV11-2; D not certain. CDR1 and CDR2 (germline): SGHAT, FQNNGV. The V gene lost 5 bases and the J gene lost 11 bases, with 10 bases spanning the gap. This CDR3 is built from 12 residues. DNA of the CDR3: TGTGCCAGCAGCCACGATGGCCCACCCCTCCACTTT. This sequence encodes CASSHDGPPLHF.

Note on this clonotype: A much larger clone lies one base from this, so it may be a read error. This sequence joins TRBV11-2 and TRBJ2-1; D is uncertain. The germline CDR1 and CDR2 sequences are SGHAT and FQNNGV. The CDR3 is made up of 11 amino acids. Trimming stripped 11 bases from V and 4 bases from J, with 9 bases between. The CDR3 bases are TGTGCCGCACAAGGGTACAATGAGCAGTTCTTC. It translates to CAAQGYNEQFF.

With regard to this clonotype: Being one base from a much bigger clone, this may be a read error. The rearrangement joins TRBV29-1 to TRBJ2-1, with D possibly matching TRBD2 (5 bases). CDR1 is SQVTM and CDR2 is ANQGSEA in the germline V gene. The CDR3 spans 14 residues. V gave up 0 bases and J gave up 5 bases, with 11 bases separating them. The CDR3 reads CSVEEEVYHNEQFF. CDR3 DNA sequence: TGCAGCGTTGAAGAGGAGGTCTATCACAATGAGCAGTTCTTC.

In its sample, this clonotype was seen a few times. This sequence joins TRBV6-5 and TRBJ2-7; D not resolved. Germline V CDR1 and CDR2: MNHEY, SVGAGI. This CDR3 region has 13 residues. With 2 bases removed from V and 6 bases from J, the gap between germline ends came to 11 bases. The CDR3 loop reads CASSYAPGAEQYF. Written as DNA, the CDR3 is TGTGCCAGCAGTTACGCGCCGGGTGCCGAGCAGTACTTC.

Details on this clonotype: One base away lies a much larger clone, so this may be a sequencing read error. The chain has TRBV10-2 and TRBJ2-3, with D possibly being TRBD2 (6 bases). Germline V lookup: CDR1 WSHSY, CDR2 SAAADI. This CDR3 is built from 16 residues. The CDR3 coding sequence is TGCGCCAGCAGTGCGTCGGGCCCAGGGAGGAGCGATATGCAGTATTTT. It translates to CASSASGPGRSDMQYF.

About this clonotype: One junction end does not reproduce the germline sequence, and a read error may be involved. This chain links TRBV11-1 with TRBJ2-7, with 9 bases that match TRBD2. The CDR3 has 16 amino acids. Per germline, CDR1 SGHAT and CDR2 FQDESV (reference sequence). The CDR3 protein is CASSLRLGLASYEHYF. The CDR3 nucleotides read TGTGCCAGCAGCTTAAGGCTGGGACTAGCATCCTACGAGCACTACTTC.

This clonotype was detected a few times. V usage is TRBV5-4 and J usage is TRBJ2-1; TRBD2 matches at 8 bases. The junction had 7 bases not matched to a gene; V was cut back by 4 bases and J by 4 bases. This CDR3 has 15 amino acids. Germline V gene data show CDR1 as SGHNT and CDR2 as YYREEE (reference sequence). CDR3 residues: CASSPTGTSYNEQFF. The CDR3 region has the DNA TGTGCCAGCAGCCCGACCGGGACTAGTTACAATGAGCAGTTCTTC.

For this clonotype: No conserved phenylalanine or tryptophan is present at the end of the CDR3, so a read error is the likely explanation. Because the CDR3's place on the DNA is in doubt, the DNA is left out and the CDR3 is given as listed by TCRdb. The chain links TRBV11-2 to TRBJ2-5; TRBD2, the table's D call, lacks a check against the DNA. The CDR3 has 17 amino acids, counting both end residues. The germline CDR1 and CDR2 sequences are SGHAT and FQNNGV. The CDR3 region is CASSLGYRRRASETLYY.

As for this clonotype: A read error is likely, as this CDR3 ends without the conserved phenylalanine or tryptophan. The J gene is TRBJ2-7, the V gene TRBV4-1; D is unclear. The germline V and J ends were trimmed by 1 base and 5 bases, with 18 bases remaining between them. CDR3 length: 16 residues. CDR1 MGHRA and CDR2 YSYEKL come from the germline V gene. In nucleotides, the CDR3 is TGCGCCAGCAGCCAAGGGTTCACGCGGCTTAGGCACGAGCAGTACTCC. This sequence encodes CASSQGFTRLRHEQYS.

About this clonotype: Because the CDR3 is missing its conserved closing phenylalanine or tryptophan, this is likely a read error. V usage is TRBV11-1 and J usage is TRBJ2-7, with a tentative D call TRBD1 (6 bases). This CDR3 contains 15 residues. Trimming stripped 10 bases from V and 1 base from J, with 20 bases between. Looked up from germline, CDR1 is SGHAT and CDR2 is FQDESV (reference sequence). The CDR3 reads CANSAIRDTSYEQYL. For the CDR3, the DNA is TGTGCCAACAGTGCCATCCGGGACACTTCCTACGAGCAGTACTTG.

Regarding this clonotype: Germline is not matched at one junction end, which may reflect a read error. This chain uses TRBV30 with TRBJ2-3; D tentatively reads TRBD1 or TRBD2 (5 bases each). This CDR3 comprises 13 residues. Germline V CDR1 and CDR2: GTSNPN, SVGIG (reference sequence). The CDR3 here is CAWSVGESNTQYF. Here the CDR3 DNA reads TGCGCCTGGAGTGTAGGGGAGTCAAATACGCAGTATTTT.

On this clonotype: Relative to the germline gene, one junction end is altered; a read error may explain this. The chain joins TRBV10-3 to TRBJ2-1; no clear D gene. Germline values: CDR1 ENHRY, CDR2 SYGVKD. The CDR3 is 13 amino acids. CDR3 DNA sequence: TGTGCCATCACCCGCAACTCCTACAATGGGCAGTTCTTC. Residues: CAITRNSYNGQFF.

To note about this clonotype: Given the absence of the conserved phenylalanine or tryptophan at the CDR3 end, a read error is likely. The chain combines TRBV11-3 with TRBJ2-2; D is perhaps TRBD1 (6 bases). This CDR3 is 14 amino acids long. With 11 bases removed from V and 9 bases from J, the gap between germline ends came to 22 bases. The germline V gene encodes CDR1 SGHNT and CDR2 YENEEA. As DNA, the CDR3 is TGTGCCTGCGCCTTTGGACTCGGACAGCGGGAGCTGTTTTAT. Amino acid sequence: CACAFGLGQRELFY.

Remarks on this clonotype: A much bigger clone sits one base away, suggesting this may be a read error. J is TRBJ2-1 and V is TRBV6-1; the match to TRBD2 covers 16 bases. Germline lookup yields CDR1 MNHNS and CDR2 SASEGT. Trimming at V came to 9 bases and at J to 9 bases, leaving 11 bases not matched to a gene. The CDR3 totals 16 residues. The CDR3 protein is CARSSGTSGRAAEQFF. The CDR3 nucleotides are TGTGCCAGGAGTTCCGGGACTAGCGGGAGGGCCGCTGAGCAGTTCTTC.

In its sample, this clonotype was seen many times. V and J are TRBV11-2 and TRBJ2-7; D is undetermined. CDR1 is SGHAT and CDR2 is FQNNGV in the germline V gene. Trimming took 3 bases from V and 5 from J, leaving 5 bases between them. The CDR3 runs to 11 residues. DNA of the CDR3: TGTGCCAGCAGCTTTATGCACGAGCAGTACTTC. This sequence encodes CASSFMHEQYF.

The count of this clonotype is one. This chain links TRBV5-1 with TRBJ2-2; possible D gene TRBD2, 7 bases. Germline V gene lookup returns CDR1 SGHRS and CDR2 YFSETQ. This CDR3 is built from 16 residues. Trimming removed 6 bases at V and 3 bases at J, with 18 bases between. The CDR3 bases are TGCGCCAGCACAGAAGGGCGGGGGCATTACACCGGGGAGCTGTTTTTT. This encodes CASTEGRGHYTGELFF.

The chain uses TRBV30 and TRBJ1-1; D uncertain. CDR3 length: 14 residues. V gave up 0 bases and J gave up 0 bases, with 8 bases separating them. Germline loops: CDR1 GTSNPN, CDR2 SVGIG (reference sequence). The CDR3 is CAWSVHRMNTEAFF. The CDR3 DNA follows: TGTGCCTGGAGTGTACATAGAATGAACACTGAAGCTTTCTTT.

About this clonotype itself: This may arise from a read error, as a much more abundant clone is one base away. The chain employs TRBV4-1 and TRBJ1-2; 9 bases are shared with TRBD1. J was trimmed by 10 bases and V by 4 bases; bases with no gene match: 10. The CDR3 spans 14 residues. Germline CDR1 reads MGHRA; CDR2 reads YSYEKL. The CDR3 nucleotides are TGCGCCAGCAGCCCGGGACAGGGAATTTCTGTCTACACCTTC. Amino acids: CASSPGQGISVYTF.

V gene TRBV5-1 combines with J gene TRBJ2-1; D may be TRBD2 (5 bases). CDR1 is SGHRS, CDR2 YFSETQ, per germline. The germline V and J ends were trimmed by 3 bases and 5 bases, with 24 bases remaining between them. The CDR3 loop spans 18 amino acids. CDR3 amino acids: CASSYSYSRWRANNEQFF. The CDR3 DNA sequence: TGCGCCAGCAGCTACTCCTATTCCCGATGGCGGGCCAACAATGAGCAGTTCTTC.

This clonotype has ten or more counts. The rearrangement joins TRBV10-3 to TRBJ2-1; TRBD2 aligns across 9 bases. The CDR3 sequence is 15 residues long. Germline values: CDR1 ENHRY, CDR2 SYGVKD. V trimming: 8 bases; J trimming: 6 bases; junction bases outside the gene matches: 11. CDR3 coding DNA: TGTGCCATCTCTTCCCGGACTAGCGCTCTCAATGAGCAGTTCTTC. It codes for CAISSRTSALNEQFF.

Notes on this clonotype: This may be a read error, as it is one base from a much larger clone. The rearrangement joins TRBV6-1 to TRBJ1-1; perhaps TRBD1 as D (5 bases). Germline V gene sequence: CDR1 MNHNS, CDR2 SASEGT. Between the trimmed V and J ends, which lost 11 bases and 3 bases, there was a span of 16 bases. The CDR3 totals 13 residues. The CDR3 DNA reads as TGTGCCTTAAAGCCGGGGGAGTACACTGAAGCTTTCTTT. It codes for CALKPGEYTEAFF.

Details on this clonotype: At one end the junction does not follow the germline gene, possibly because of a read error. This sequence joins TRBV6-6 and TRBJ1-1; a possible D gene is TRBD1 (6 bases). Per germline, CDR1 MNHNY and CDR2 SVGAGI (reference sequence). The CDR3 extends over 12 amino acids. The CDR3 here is CANSRGQSEAFF. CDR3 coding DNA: TGTGCCAACAGTCGTGGACAGAGTGAAGCTTTCTTT.

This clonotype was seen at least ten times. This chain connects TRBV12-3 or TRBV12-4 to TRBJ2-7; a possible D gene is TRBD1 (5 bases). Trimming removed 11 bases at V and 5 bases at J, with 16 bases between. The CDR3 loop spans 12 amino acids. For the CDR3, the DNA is TGTGCCCCCAGATTACAGGCCCACGAGCAGTACTTC. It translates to CAPRLQAHEQYF.

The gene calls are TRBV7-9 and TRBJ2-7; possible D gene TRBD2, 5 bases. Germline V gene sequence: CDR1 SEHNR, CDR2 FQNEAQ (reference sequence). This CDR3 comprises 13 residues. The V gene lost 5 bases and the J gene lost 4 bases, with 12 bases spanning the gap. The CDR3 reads CASSALSGYEQYF. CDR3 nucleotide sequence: TGTGCCAGCAGCGCATTAAGCGGATACGAGCAGTACTTC.

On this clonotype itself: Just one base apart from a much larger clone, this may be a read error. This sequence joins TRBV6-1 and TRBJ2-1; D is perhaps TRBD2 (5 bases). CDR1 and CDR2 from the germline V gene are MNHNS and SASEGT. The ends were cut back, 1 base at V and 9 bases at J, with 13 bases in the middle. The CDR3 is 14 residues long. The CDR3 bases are TGTGCCAGCAGTGAAGGGAGAGGGAAGGCTGAGCAGTTCTTC. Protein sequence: CASSEGRGKAEQFF.